Below are 11 T cell receptor beta chains sequenced from a single sample in a study of long-term antiretroviral therapy in people with HIV. Assay version v3.0 of immunoSEQ was used, and it was run at survey level. Sequenced by immunoSEQ multiplex PCR; TCRdb stores in-frame clones only, minus some. The table lists fewer than 20,000 clones, around 74% of them singletons. The input for sequencing was unsorted PBMCs, taken about 2.5 years before starting antiretroviral therapy. The receptors were gathered from a woman in her forties or fifties with HIV.

This clone was counted a few times. V and J are TRBV7-6 and TRBJ1-4, with TRBD1 matching 8 bases. V trimming: 4 bases; J trimming: 8 bases; junction bases outside the gene matches: 6. The CDR3 is 14 amino acids. Germline V CDR1 and CDR2: SGHVS, FNYEAQ. CDR3 sequence reads: CASSSRDRGEKLFF. In DNA form, the CDR3 reads TGTGCCAGCAGCTCCCGCGACAGGGGAGAAAAACTGTTTTTT.

The rearrangement uses TRBV7-2 and TRBJ2-3; 7 bases are a match to TRBD1. V lost 5 bases, J lost 1 base, and 9 bases stayed unmatched. Germline V CDR1 and CDR2: SGHTA, FQGNSA. This CDR3 has 16 residues. CDR3 loop: CASSLGQVPRTDTQYF. DNA for the CDR3: TGTGCCAGCAGCCTAGGACAGGTCCCGCGCACAGATACGCAGTATTTT. Full variable domain (missing parts from reference TRBV7-2 and TRBJ2-3): GAGVSQSPSNKVTEKGKDVELRCDPISGHTALYWYRQSLGQGLEFLIYFQGNSAPDKSGLPSDRFSAERTGGSVSTLTIQRTQQEDSAVYLCASSLGQVPRTDTQYFGPGTRLTVL.

The DNA of the CDR3 is TGTGCCAGCAGCCCCGGGACTAGCGGGGGGTTCACAGATACGCAGTATTTT. Protein sequence: CASSPGTSGGFTDTQYF. The chain employs TRBV7-9 and TRBJ2-3; TRBD2 matches at 15 bases. Germline V CDR1 and CDR2: SEHNR, FQNEAQ (reference sequence). CDR3 length: 17 residues. V gave up 5 bases and J gave up 2 bases; unmatched junction bases: 5.

This sequence joins TRBV14 and TRBJ2-1; 7 bases map to TRBD2. The CDR3 has 15 amino acids. J gave up 2 bases and V 5 bases, and 6 bases lay outside the gene matches. Per the germline V gene, CDR1 is SGHDN and CDR2 is FVKESK. The CDR3 loop reads CASSKSGVPYNEQFF. The CDR3 DNA follows: TGTGCCAGCAGCAAAAGCGGGGTACCCTACAATGAGCAGTTCTTC.

The rearrangement uses TRBV7-6 and TRBJ2-5; D call uncertain. The CDR3 totals 13 residues. Trimming left V 5 bases short and J 2 bases short, with 9 bases between. Germline V gene lookup returns CDR1 SGHVS and CDR2 FNYEAQ. This CDR3 is CASSRGRQETQYF. CDR3 DNA: TGTGCCAGCAGCCGAGGCAGACAAGAGACCCAGTACTTC.

The CDR3 sequence: CASSLVQGATGELFF. The CDR3 bases are TGTGCCAGCAGTCTAGTTCAGGGGGCCACCGGGGAGCTGTTTTTT. This chain uses TRBV7-9 with TRBJ2-2; 8 nucleotides align to TRBD1. The CDR3 contains 15 residues. V gave up 6 bases and J gave up 4 bases; unmatched junction bases: 7. Germline-derived CDR1 and CDR2 are SEHNR and FQNEAQ (reference sequence).

This clone was detected a few times. The genes are TRBV27 and TRBJ1-6, with no clear D. The CDR3 loop spans 13 amino acids. Germline V gene data show CDR1 as MNHEY and CDR2 as SMNVEV (reference sequence). With 2 bases removed from V and 8 bases from J, the gap between germline ends came to 7 bases. CDR3 sequence: CASSLLDYSPLHF. The DNA for the CDR3 is TGTGCCAGCAGTTTACTGGACTATTCACCCCTCCACTTT.

V and J are TRBV9 and TRBJ2-5; D might be TRBD2 (5 bases). Per the germline V gene, CDR1 is SGDLS and CDR2 is YYNGEE. V lost 4 bases and J lost 5, with 12 bases in between. The CDR3 totals 13 residues. The CDR3 bases are TGTGCCAGCAGCTTCGACTACGGGGAGACCCAGTACTTC. This encodes CASSFDYGETQYF. The variable domain in full, completed from reference TRBV9 and TRBJ2-5, reads DSGVTQTPKHLITATGQRVTLRCSPRSGDLSVYWYQQSLDQGLQFLIQYYNGEERAKGNILERFSAQQFPDLHSELNLSSLELGDSALYFCASSFDYGETQYFGPGTRLLVL.

The chain has TRBV29-1 and TRBJ1-2; 9 positions match TRBD1. Germline V gives CDR1 SQVTM, CDR2 ANQGSEA. Trimming took 7 bases from V and 6 from J; bases not matched to a gene: 3. The length of the CDR3 is 11 residues. CDR3 nucleotides: TGCAGCGCTGGGACAGGGCATGGCTACACCTTC. Translated, it gives CSAGTGHGYTF.

The gene calls are TRBV19 and TRBJ1-2; D gene uncertain. The CDR3 sequence is 13 residues long. Germline values: CDR1 LNHDA, CDR2 SQIVND (reference sequence). V lost 5 bases and J 1 base, leaving 8 bases between the germline ends. CDR3 sequence: CASSEDFNYGYTF. CDR3 sequence (DNA): TGTGCCAGTAGTGAGGATTTTAACTATGGCTACACCTTC.

The rearrangement links TRBV12-5 to TRBJ1-3; D unresolved. CDR3 size: 16 residues. Germline V gene data show CDR1 as LGHNT and CDR2 as FRNRAP. The ends were cut back, 2 bases at V and 0 bases at J, with 11 bases in the middle. This CDR3 is CASGLIYRDSGNTIYF. The CDR3 DNA reads TGTGCTAGTGGTTTGATCTACAGAGACTCTGGAAACACCATATATTTT.